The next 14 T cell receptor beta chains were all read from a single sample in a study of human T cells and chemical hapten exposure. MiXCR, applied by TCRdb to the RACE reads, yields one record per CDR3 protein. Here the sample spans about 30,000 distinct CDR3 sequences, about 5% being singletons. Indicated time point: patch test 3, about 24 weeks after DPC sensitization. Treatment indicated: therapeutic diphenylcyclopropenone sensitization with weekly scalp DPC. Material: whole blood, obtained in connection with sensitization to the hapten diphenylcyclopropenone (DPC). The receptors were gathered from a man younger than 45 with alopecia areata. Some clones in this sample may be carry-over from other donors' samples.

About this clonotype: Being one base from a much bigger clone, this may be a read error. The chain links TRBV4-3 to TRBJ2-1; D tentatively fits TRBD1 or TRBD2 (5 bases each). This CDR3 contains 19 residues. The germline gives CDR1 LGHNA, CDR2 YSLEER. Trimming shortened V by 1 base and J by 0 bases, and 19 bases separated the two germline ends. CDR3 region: CASSQGVHLGPSSYNEQFF. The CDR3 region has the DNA TGCGCCAGCAGCCAAGGGGTTCATCTGGGACCTAGCTCCTACAATGAGCAGTTCTTC.

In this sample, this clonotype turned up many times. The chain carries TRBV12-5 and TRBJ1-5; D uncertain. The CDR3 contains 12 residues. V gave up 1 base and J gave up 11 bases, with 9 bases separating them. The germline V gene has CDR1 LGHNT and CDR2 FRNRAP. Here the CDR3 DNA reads TGTGCTAGTGGTTTGGGATTGGAGTCCCAGCATTTT. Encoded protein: CASGLGLESQHF. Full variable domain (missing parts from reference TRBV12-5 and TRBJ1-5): DARVTQTPRHKVTEMGQEVTMRCQPILGHNTVFWYRQTMMQGLELLAYFRNRAPLDDSGMPKDRFSAEMPDATLATLKIQPSEPRDSAVYFCASGLGLESQHFGDGTRLSIL.

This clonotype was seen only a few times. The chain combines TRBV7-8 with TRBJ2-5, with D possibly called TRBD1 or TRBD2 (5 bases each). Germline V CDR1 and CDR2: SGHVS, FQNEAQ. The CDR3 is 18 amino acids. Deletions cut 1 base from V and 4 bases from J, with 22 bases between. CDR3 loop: CASSLDGGGAGYRETQYF. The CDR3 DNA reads TGTGCCAGCAGCTTAGATGGAGGTGGGGCTGGCTACCGAGAGACCCAGTACTTC.

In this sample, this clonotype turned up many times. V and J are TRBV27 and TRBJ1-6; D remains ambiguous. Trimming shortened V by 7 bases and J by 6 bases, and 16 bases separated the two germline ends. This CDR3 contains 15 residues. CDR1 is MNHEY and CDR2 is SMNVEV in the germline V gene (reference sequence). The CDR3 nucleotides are TGTGCCAGCACCCTCGGAGGCAGAAGTAATTCACCCCTCCACTTT. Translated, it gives CASTLGGRSNSPLHF.

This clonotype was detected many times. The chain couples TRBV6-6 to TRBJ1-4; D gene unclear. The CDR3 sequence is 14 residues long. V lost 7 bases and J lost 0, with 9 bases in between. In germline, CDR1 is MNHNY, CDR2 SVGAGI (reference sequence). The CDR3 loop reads CASKNTPTNEKLFF. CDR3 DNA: TGTGCCAGCAAAAACACCCCAACTAATGAAAAACTGTTTTTT.

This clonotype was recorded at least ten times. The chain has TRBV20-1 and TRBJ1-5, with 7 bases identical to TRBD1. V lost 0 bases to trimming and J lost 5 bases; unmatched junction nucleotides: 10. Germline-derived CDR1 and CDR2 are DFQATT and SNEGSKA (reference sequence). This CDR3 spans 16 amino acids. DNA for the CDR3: TGCAGTGCTAGAGATTTCACAGGGGCCCAAGATCAGCCCCAGCATTTT. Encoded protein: CSARDFTGAQDQPQHF.

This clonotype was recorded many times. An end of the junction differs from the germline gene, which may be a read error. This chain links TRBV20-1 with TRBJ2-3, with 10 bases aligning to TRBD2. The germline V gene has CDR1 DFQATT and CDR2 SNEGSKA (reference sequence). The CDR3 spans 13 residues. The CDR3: CSARAPSGGPLDF. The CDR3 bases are TGCAGTGCGCGAGCTCCTAGCGGGGGTCCCTTGGATTTT.

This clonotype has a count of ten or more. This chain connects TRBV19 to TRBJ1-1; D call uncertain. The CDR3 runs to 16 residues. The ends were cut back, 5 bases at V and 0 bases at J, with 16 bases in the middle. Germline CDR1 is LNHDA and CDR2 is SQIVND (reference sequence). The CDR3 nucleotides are TGTGCCAGTAGTGCCCTCGCGGCGAATATGAACACTGAAGCTTTCTTT. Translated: CASSALAANMNTEAFF. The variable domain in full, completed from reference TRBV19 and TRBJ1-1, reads DGGITQSPKYLFRKEGQNVTLSCEQNLNHDAMYWYRQDPGQGLRLIYYSQIVNDFQKGDIAEGYSVSREKKESFPLTVTSAQKNPTAFYLCASSALAANMNTEAFFGQGTRLTVV.

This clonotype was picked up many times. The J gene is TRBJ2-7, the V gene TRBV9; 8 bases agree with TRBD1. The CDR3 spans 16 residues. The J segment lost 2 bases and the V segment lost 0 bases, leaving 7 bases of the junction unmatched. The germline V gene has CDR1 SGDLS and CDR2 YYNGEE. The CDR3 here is CASSVATGQGPYEQYF. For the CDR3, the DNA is TGTGCCAGCAGCGTAGCTACCGGACAGGGCCCCTACGAGCAGTACTTC.

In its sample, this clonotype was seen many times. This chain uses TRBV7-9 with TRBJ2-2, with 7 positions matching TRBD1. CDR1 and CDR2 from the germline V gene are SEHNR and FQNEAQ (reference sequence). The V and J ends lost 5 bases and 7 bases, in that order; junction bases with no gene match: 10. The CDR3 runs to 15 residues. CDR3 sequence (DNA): TGTGCCAGCAGCCCCGACAGGGAAGTAAACGGGGAGCTGTTTTTT. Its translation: CASSPDREVNGELFF. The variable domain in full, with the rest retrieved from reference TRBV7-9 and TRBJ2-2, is DTGVSQNPRHKITKRGQNVTFRCDPISEHNRLYWYRQTLGQGPEFLTYFQNEAQLEKSRLLSDRFSAERPKGSFSTLEIQRTEQGDSAMYLCASSPDREVNGELFFGEGSRLTVL.

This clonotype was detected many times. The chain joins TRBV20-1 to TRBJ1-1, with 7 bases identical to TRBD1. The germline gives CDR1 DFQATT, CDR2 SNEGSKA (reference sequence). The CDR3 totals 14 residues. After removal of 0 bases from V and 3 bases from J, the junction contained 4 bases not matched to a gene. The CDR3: CSARELQGDTEAFF. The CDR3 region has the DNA TGCAGTGCTAGAGAACTCCAGGGGGACACTGAAGCTTTCTTT.

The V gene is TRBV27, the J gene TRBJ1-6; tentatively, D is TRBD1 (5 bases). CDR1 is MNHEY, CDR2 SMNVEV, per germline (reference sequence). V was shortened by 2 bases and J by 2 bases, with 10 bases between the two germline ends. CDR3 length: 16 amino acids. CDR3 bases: TGTGCCAGCAGTTTAGGCCAGGGCCCCTATAATTCACCCCTCCACTTT. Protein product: CASSLGQGPYNSPLHF.

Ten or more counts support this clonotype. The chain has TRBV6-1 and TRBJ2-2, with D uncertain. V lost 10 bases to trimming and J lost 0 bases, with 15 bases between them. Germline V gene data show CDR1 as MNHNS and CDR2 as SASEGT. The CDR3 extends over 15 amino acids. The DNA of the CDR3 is TGTGCCACCGATACTTACCGATCGAACACCGGGGAGCTGTTTTTT. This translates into CATDTYRSNTGELFF.

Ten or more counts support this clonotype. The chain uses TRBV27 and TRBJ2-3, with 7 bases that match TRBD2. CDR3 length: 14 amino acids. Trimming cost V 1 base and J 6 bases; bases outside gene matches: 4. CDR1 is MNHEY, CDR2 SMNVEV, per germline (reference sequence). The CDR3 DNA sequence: TGTGCCAGCAGTTTATTGGGGGGAGGGGATACGCAGTATTTT. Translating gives CASSLLGGGDTQYF.